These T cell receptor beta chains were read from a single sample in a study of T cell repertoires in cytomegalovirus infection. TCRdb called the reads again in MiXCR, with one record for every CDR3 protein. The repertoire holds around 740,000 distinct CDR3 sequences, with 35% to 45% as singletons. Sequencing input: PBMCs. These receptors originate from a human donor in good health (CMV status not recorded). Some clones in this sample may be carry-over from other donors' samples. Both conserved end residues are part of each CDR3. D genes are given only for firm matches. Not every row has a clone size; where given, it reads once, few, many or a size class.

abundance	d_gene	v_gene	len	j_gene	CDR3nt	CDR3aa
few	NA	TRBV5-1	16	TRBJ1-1	TGCGCCAGCAGCTTAGGGCAGATCCCTTTGAACACTGAAGCTTTCTTT	CASSLGQIPLNTEAFF
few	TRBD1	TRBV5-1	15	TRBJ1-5	TGCGCCAGCAGCTTGGCAGGGGGCTTTAATCAGCCCCAGCATTTT	CASSLAGGFNQPQHF
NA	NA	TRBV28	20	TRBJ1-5	TGTGCCAGCAGCCCCCGAACGAATCTACTCGCCACGTATAGCAATCAGCCCCAGCATTTT	CASSPRTNLLATYSNQPQHF
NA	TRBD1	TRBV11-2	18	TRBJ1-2	TGTGCCAGCAGCTTAGGTACAGGGGGCGACTACCCGCCGTATGGCTACACCTTC	CASSLGTGGDYPPYGYTF
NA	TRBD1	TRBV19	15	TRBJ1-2	TGTGCCAGTAGTATATTGGGACAGGCTAACTATGGCTACACCTTC	CASSILGQANYGYTF
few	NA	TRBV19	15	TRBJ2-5	TGTGCCAGTAGTATCTTGACCGGAGAACAAGAGACCCAGTACTTC	CASSILTGEQETQYF
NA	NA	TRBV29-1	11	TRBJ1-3	TGCAGCGCCAACTCTGGAAACACCATATATTTT	CSANSGNTIYF
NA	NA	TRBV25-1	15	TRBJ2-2	TGTGCCACCCTTCCTAGGGACGGACACACCGGGGAGCTGTTTTTT	CATLPRDGHTGELFF
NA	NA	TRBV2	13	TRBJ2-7	TGTGCCAGCAGTGAGTTCATATCCTACGAGCAGTACTTC	CASSEFISYEQYF
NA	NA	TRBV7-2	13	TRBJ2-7	TGTGCCAGCAGCTTACCCACCTCCTACGAGCAGTACTTC	CASSLPTSYEQYF